Presented here are 26 T cell receptor beta chains from one specimen sequenced in a study of blood T cell repertoires in COVID-19. Clones were read by immunoSEQ multiplex PCR, and TCRdb kept only the in-frame ones, dropping some. The data hold 200,000 to 250,000 clones, with roughly 80% observed a single time. Material: peripheral blood. The source is a woman of 80 years or more with acute or convalescent COVID-19.

The chain recombines TRBV28 with TRBJ1-2; a weak D match, TRBD1 (6 bases). V lost 6 bases and J lost 5, with 16 bases in between. CDR1 is MDHEN and CDR2 is SYDVKM in the germline V gene. This CDR3 spans 14 amino acids. The CDR3: CASRGALERYGYTF. As DNA, the CDR3 is TGTGCCAGCAGGGGGGCACTGGAGAGGTATGGCTACACCTTC.

The V and J genes are TRBV6-2 or TRBV6-3 and TRBJ2-3; no clear D. There are 14 residues in the CDR3. Germline CDR1 and CDR2: MNHEY and SVGEGT. V lost 2 bases, J lost 11 bases, and 17 bases lay in between. CDR3 loop: CASSYSRNLGMQYF. DNA for the CDR3: TGTGCCAGCAGTTACAGCAGGAACCTCGGTATGCAGTATTTT.

The chain couples TRBV7-2 to TRBJ2-1, with 8 bases fitting TRBD2. Germline values: CDR1 SGHTA, CDR2 FQGNSA. Germline trimming cut 6 bases from V and 8 bases from J; bases unmatched to any gene: 9. This CDR3 region has 14 residues. The DNA for the CDR3 is TGTGCCAGCAGTTCGGGACTAGGTTTCGATGAGCAGTTCTTC. It yields the protein CASSSGLGFDEQFF. Using reference TRBV7-2 and TRBJ2-1 for the parts outside the CDR3, the full variable domain is GAGVSQSPSNKVTEKGKDVELRCDPISGHTALYWYRQSLGQGLEFLIYFQGNSAPDKSGLPSDRFSAERTGGSVSTLTIQRTQQEDSAVYLCASSSGLGFDEQFFGPGTRLTVL.

This clone was found once. Here the CDR3 reads CATMGQSLYTF. CDR3 nucleotide sequence: TGTGCCACCATGGGACAGTCGTTATACACCTTC. The chain employs TRBV10-3 and TRBJ1-2, with TRBD1 matching over 7 bases. The germline CDR1 and CDR2 sequences are ENHRY and SYGVKD. V lost 10 bases and J lost 11; bases outside the gene matches: 10. The CDR3 runs 11 residues.

The gene calls are TRBV10-1 and TRBJ2-5, with 14 bases aligning to TRBD2. The V gene end was trimmed by 6 bases and the J gene end by 5 bases; junction bases not matched to a gene: 2. The CDR3 contains 14 residues. Germline loops: CDR1 WNHNN, CDR2 SYGVQD (reference sequence). In DNA form, the CDR3 reads TGCGCCAGCAGCAGGACTAGCGGGGGGGAGACCCAGTACTTC. Protein sequence: CASSRTSGGETQYF.

The CDR3 loop is CASSFRTGLGEKLFF. For the CDR3, the DNA is TGTGCCAGCAGCTTCCGGACAGGGCTGGGTGAAAAACTGTTTTTT. The rearrangement links TRBV9 to TRBJ1-4, with TRBD1 matching over 8 bases. The V gene end was trimmed by 4 bases and the J gene end by 7 bases; junction bases not matched to a gene: 9. Germline V gene lookup returns CDR1 SGDLS and CDR2 YYNGEE. The CDR3 contains 15 residues.

The rearrangement uses TRBV18 and TRBJ2-5; D is uncertain. In germline, CDR1 is KGHSH, CDR2 LQKENI. The CDR3 runs to 14 residues. Between the trimmed V and J ends, which lost 1 base and 1 base, there was a span of 7 bases. The CDR3 DNA reads as TGTGCCAGCTCACCACAAAACAGCCAAGAGACCCAGTACTTC. Its protein is CASSPQNSQETQYF.

As for this clone: Different DNA sequences within this sample yield the same CDR3. This chain links TRBV11-3 with TRBJ2-3; 10 nucleotides line up with TRBD2. This CDR3 has 14 amino acids. The V and J ends lost 5 bases and 3 bases, in that order; junction bases with no gene match: 2. Looked up from germline, CDR1 is SGHNT and CDR2 is YENEEA. The CDR3 DNA follows: TGTGCCAGCAGCCCGGGACTAGCGACAGATACGCAGTATTTT. Translation gives CASSPGLATDTQYF.

The chain uses TRBV6-5 and TRBJ1-5, with TRBD1 matching over 7 bases. CDR1 is MNHEY, CDR2 SVGAGI, per germline. J was trimmed by 4 bases and V by 5 bases; bases with no gene match: 2. This CDR3 region has 13 residues. CDR3 bases: TGTGCCAGCAGTCCAGGGGGGAATCAGCCCCAGCATTTT. Encoded protein: CASSPGGNQPQHF.

The rearrangement joins TRBV5-1 to TRBJ2-1; 10 bases are shared with TRBD2. Germline lookup yields CDR1 SGHRS and CDR2 YFSETQ. The CDR3 totals 14 residues. The junction had 10 bases not matched to a gene; V was cut back by 7 bases and J by 9 bases. The CDR3 region has the DNA TGCGCCAGCTCTGGCCTAGCGGGAGAGGTTGAGCAGTTCTTC. Translation: CASSGLAGEVEQFF.

The chain recombines TRBV7-8 with TRBJ2-7, with 10 nucleotides matching TRBD1. The J segment lost 7 bases and the V segment lost 5 bases, leaving 2 bases of the junction unmatched. CDR1 SGHVS and CDR2 FQNEAQ come from the germline V gene. The CDR3 covers 12 residues. CDR3 coding DNA: TGTGCCAGCAGCCGGGGACAGGGGGAGCAGTACTTC. Its translation: CASSRGQGEQYF.

The chain links TRBV5-1 to TRBJ1-1; a possible D gene is TRBD1 (5 bases). Trimming pared 4 bases from V and 1 base from J, leaving 11 bases between. CDR3 size: 14 residues. Germline lookup yields CDR1 SGHRS and CDR2 YFSETQ. The CDR3 bases are TGCGCCAGCAGCCTTGACAGTGGGAACACTGAAGCTTTCTTT. It specifies CASSLDSGNTEAFF.

Here the CDR3 DNA reads TGTGCCAGCAGTTGGACACGGAATGAAAAACTGTTTTTT. Translation gives CASSWTRNEKLFF. The chain links TRBV6-2 or TRBV6-3 to TRBJ1-4, with D possibly TRBD1 on 5 matching bases. Germline CDR1 reads MNHEY; CDR2 reads SVGEGT. The CDR3 has 13 amino acids. V was clipped by 4 bases and J by 5 bases, with 8 bases between them.

The chain links TRBV6-5 to TRBJ2-2; D gene ambiguous. The V gene's germline CDR1 is MNHEY and CDR2 SVGAGI. The CDR3 is 14 amino acids. The ends were cut back, 0 bases at V and 4 bases at J, with 6 bases in the middle. The CDR3: CASSYSASTGELFF. In DNA, the CDR3 is TGTGCCAGCAGTTACTCGGCCTCCACCGGGGAGCTGTTTTTT.

The chain is built from TRBV2 and TRBJ1-2; D is perhaps TRBD1 (6 bases). Germline CDR1 is SNHLY and CDR2 is FYNNEI. The CDR3 consists of 15 residues. The V and J ends lost 6 bases and 3 bases respectively, with 17 bases between them. In DNA, the CDR3 is TGTGCCAGCAGGGTAAATACTGGACAGCACTATGGCTACACCTTC. Its translation: CASRVNTGQHYGYTF.

The chain links TRBV28 to TRBJ2-7; no clear D gene. The CDR3 covers 13 residues. Germline assignment: CDR1 MDHEN and CDR2 SYDVKM. The V end lost 5 bases, the J end lost 2 bases, and 10 bases lay between the germline ends. CDR3 DNA sequence: TGTGCCAGCAGTATCCCCCAGACCTACGAGCAGTACTTC. Its protein is CASSIPQTYEQYF.

The chain recombines TRBV11-3 with TRBJ2-3, with 7 bases matching TRBD1. V shed 5 bases, J shed 3 bases, and the junction held 5 bases outside the gene matches. The CDR3 extends over 14 amino acids. The germline gives CDR1 SGHNT, CDR2 YENEEA. The CDR3 region is CASSKPGQTDTQYF. Here the CDR3 DNA reads TGTGCCAGCAGCAAACCGGGACAGACAGATACGCAGTATTTT.

This rearrangement joins TRBV11-2 to TRBJ2-3; D perhaps matches TRBD1 (6 bases). The CDR3 has 13 amino acids. V was pared by 1 base and J by 15 bases, with 17 bases between. From germline, CDR1 is SGHAT and CDR2 FQNNGV. The DNA for the CDR3 is TGTGCCAGCAGCTTAGGTGCGGTAGGGGGATGTTATTTT. It yields the protein CASSLGAVGGCYF.

V usage is TRBV6-2 or TRBV6-3 and J usage is TRBJ2-7; D possibly corresponds to TRBD2 (6 bases). Germline values: CDR1 MNHEY, CDR2 SVGEGT. The germline V and J ends were trimmed by 2 bases and 0 bases, with 8 bases remaining between them. The CDR3 length is 14 residues. CDR3 residues: CASSYPRGSYEQYF. The CDR3 DNA sequence: TGTGCCAGCAGTTACCCGCGGGGCTCCTACGAGCAGTACTTC.

This rearrangement joins TRBV18 to TRBJ2-5, with TRBD1 as a possible D gene (6 bases). The germline V gene encodes CDR1 KGHSH and CDR2 LQKENI. V was trimmed by 4 bases and J by 0 bases, leaving 27 bases between them. The CDR3 loop spans 20 amino acids. The CDR3 DNA reads as TGTGCCAGCTCACTATTTGTAGGACAGAGGAGAATTGGGGACCAAGAGACCCAGTACTTC. Its translation: CASSLFVGQRRIGDQETQYF.

V gene TRBV11-3 combines with J gene TRBJ1-1, with a tentative D call TRBD1 (5 bases). The CDR3 is 15 residues long. CDR1 is SGHNT, CDR2 YENEEA, per germline. The ends were cut back, 1 base at V and 6 bases at J, with 15 bases in the middle. CDR3 residues: CASSLGQSSFSEAFF. The DNA for the CDR3 is TGTGCCAGCAGCTTAGGACAGTCCTCTTTCTCTGAAGCTTTCTTT.

Only a few counts were recorded for this clone. The chain recombines TRBV3-1 (or the pseudogene TRBV3-2) with TRBJ2-3; D is possibly TRBD2 (6 bases). V lost 6 bases, J lost 2 bases, and 12 bases lay in between. In germline, CDR1 is LGHDT, CDR2 YNNKEL (reference sequence). The CDR3 covers 14 residues. The CDR3: CASSPTGVTDTQYF. CDR3 bases: TGTGCCAGCAGTCCCACGGGGGTCACAGATACGCAGTATTTT.

The chain employs TRBV9 and TRBJ2-4, with D possibly matching TRBD2 (6 bases). Germline V gene data show CDR1 as SGDLS and CDR2 as YYNGEE. The CDR3 length is 19 residues. V lost 3 bases and J lost 0, with 22 bases in between. The CDR3 bases are TGTGCCAGCAGCGCAAGGGACGATGGGGGGACTCTAGCCAAAAACATTCAGTACTTC. This codes for CASSARDDGGTLAKNIQYF.

The gene calls are TRBV2 and TRBJ1-1; D is unclear. V dropped 6 bases and J dropped 2 bases, with 7 bases sitting between them. The CDR3 runs to 12 residues. Looked up from germline, CDR1 is SNHLY and CDR2 is FYNNEI. The CDR3: CASRPVNTEAFF. CDR3 in DNA: TGTGCCAGCAGACCAGTCAACACTGAAGCTTTCTTT.

The chain joins TRBV6-2 or TRBV6-3 to TRBJ2-3; TRBD2 matches 9 bases. Trimming took 5 bases from V and 4 from J; bases not matched to a gene: 13. CDR3 length equals 17 residues. The germline gives CDR1 MNHEY, CDR2 SVGEGT. The CDR3 region has the DNA TGTGCCAGCAGTGATCGAGGCGGGGGGGCGTTCGCAGATACGCAGTATTTT. Translating gives CASSDRGGGAFADTQYF.

The genes are TRBV7-2 and TRBJ2-2, with 14 bases aligning to TRBD2. Germline assignment: CDR1 SGHTA and CDR2 FQGNSA. Losses at the gene ends were 2 bases for V and 5 bases for J; bases not matched to a gene: 10. The CDR3 contains 19 residues. This CDR3 reads CASSLLTSGGAGRTGELFF. The CDR3, as DNA: TGTGCCAGCAGCTTATTGACTAGCGGGGGGGCCGGACGTACCGGGGAGCTGTTTTTT.